Following are 29 T cell receptor beta chains from one sample sequenced in a study of CD8+CD57+ T cells in acquired aplastic anemia. Sequenced patients had shown CD8+CD57+ cell expansion by flow cytometry. The template for TCR beta VDJ and CDR3 sequence profiling was genomic DNA. TCRdb ran MiXCR on the reads and lists one entry per CDR3 protein. The data hold 200,000 to 300,000 distinct CDR3 sequences, with approximately 79% observed a single time. Sample: sorted CD4+, CD8+, or CD8+CD57+ T cells (not recorded which) from PBMCs. All receptors come from a human donor with aplastic anemia.

Concerning this clonotype: The junction departs from the called germline gene at one end, perhaps through a read error. This chain links TRBV11-3 with TRBJ2-5; tentative D call: TRBD1 (5 bases). The V gene's germline CDR1 is SGHNT and CDR2 YENEEA. The CDR3 has 14 amino acids. This CDR3 is CATSRDSTGETQYF. In DNA form, the CDR3 reads TGTGCCACCAGCAGAGACAGCACGGGAGAGACCCAGTACTTC.

There are many counts of this clonotype. The CDR3 reads CASSVTTGTGELFF. The CDR3 bases are TGCGCCAGCAGCGTGACAACCGGCACCGGGGAGCTGTTTTTT. The chain recombines TRBV5-1 with TRBJ2-2, with D hard to call. Germline assignment: CDR1 SGHRS and CDR2 YFSETQ. V lost 4 bases and J lost 4, with 11 bases in between. This CDR3 spans 14 amino acids.

Comments on this clonotype: At one boundary the junction diverges from the germline segment, which might be a read error. The rearrangement links TRBV2 to TRBJ1-5, with D possibly matching TRBD1 (5 bases). The CDR3 covers 15 residues. Germline V gives CDR1 SNHLY, CDR2 FYNNEI. The CDR3, as DNA: TGTGCCAGCAGCGTAGGGGTCTCGAGGAAGCAGCCCCAGCACTTT. This translates into CASSVGVSRKQPQHF.

The chain joins TRBV20-1 to TRBJ2-4, with D possibly TRBD2 on 5 matching bases. This CDR3 has 14 amino acids. Between the trimmed V and J ends, which lost 0 bases and 6 bases, there was a span of 12 bases. From germline, CDR1 is DFQATT and CDR2 SNEGSKA (reference sequence). Written as DNA, the CDR3 is TGCAGTGCTAGAGATTTGGGTGAGGGAAACATTCAGTACTTC. It codes for CSARDLGEGNIQYF.

This chain joins TRBV7-8 and TRBJ2-7, with TRBD2 identical over 9 bases. Germline loops: CDR1 SGHVS, CDR2 FQNEAQ. The CDR3 runs 18 residues. CDR3 residues: CASSFHLAGTPLSYEQHV. CDR3 bases: TGTGCCAGCAGCTTTCATCTAGCGGGGACACCCCTCTCCTACGAGCAGCACGTC.

CDR3 sequence: CASSYSSPPEAFF. The CDR3 DNA reads TGTGCCAGCAGTTACTCGAGTCCACCTGAAGCTTTCTTT. The chain links TRBV6-5 to TRBJ1-1; no clear D gene. The CDR3 consists of 13 residues. The germline V gene encodes CDR1 MNHEY and CDR2 SVGAGI. The ends were cut back, 0 bases at V and 6 bases at J, with 8 bases in the middle.

The V call is TRBV7-9, the J call TRBJ2-3; no reliable D call. The J call may be incorrect, as the DNA end agrees better with TRBJ1-5. The CDR3 runs 14 residues. Germline-derived CDR1 and CDR2 are SEHNR and FQNEAQ (reference sequence). As DNA, the CDR3 is TGTGCCAGCAGCTTAATGGGGAGCCATCAGCCCCAGCATTTT. Its translation is CASSLMGSHQPQHF.

Comment on this clonotype: Because the CDR3 is missing its conserved closing phenylalanine or tryptophan, this is likely a read error. This rearrangement joins TRBV7-9 to TRBJ2-3; D unclear. The CDR3 is 12 amino acids. Germline assignment: CDR1 SEHNR and CDR2 FQNEAQ (reference sequence). The V gene lost 5 bases and the J gene lost 10 bases, with 13 bases spanning the gap. CDR3: CASSVDSDSQYL. The CDR3 DNA follows: TGTGCCAGCAGCGTAGATTCCGATTCGCAGTATTTA.

This clonotype was detected a few times. The gene calls are TRBV6-7 and TRBJ1-1; D is perhaps TRBD1 (5 bases). TRBV6-7 has ORF status, its function being uncertain. CDR3 length equals 15 residues. The V end was cut by 0 bases, the J end by 4 bases, with 12 bases between. CDR3 sequence: CASSYSGVGVTEAFF. The CDR3, as DNA: TGTGCCAGCAGTTACTCGGGGGTTGGCGTCACTGAAGCTTTCTTT.

Of note for this clonotype: One end of the junction is discordant with germline, which a read error may explain. The rearrangement joins TRBV2 to TRBJ1-1; TRBD1 is a possible D gene (6 bases). The CDR3 length is 17 residues. Germline V gene data show CDR1 as SNHLY and CDR2 as FYNNEI. The CDR3 nucleotides read TGTGCCAGCGGGGACGGGGGCACAGATACGCAGAATTTTGAAGCAGGCTTT. This codes for CASGDGGTDTQNFEAGF.

Of note for this clonotype: In this CDR3 the conserved last residue, phenylalanine or tryptophan, is missing, so a read error is likely. Because the CDR3's place on the DNA is in doubt, the DNA is left out and the CDR3 is given as listed by TCRdb. The chain employs TRBV2 and TRBJ2-3; whether TRBD1, the table's D call, matches the DNA was not checked. Germline CDR1 is SNHLY and CDR2 is FYNNEI. The CDR3 totals 13 residues, both ends included. This chain's CDR3 is CASGDGATGRRSS.

The table lists this clonotype with a count of one. V and J are TRBV7-9 and TRBJ2-4; D remains ambiguous. Germline CDR1 and CDR2: SEHNR and FQNEAQ (reference sequence). Trimming pared 6 bases from V and 15 bases from J, leaving 18 bases between. The CDR3 spans 12 residues. Here the CDR3 DNA reads TGTGCCAGCAGAGGAGCTGGGAACAGTCGGTACTTC. It translates to CASRGAGNSRYF.

DNA of the CDR3: TGTGCCAGCAGCCCCGGAGAGGGGGGTGGCGAGCAGTACTTC. Translating it yields CASSPGEGGGEQYF. The chain links TRBV9 to TRBJ2-7; D tentatively reads TRBD1 or TRBD2 (6 bases each). The CDR3 covers 14 residues. V was trimmed by 4 bases and J by 6 bases, leaving 17 bases between them. Germline V CDR1 and CDR2: SGDLS, YYNGEE.

To note about this clonotype: No conserved phenylalanine or tryptophan ends this CDR3, so it is likely a read error. It is unclear where the CDR3 begins or ends on the DNA, so no DNA is shown, and the CDR3 is as TCRdb lists it. The chain links TRBV7-9 to TRBJ2-3; no DNA check was done on the table's D call, TRBD2. The CDR3 is made up of 13 amino acids, end residues included. CDR1 is SEHNR and CDR2 is FQNEAQ in the germline V gene (reference sequence). CDR3 loop: CASSDERSGGSDV.

This clonotype was seen only once. One junction end does not reproduce the germline sequence, and a read error may be involved. The rearrangement uses TRBV7-7 and TRBJ2-4; unclear D gene. This CDR3 comprises 12 residues. Germline CDR1 SSHAT, CDR2 FNYEAQ (reference sequence). The chain's CDR3 is CASSLSPRNEHF. The CDR3 DNA is TGTGCTAGCAGCTTATCCCCGAGGAATGAGCACTTC. Full variable domain (remainder filled in from reference TRBV7-7 and TRBJ2-4): GAGVSQSPRYKVTKRGQDVTLRCDPISSHATLYWYQQALGQGPEFLTYFNYEAQPDKSGLPSDRFSAERPEGSISTLTIQRTEQRDSAMYRCASSLSPRNEHFGAGTRLSVL.

The V gene is TRBV5-6, the J gene TRBJ2-7, with D possibly matching TRBD2 (5 bases). The CDR3 sequence is 16 residues long. CDR1 is SGHDT and CDR2 is YYEEEE in the germline V gene. The V end was cut by 0 bases, the J end by 2 bases, with 15 bases between. CDR3 region: CASSLERAGLTYEQYV. The DNA for the CDR3 is TGTGCCAGCAGCTTGGAGAGGGCAGGCCTTACCTACGAGCAGTACGTC.

The chain employs TRBV11-1 and TRBJ2-3, with no clear D. The CDR3 extends over 15 amino acids. The V gene's germline CDR1 is SGHAT and CDR2 FQDESV (reference sequence). V was clipped by 4 bases and J by 5 bases, with 16 bases between them. The CDR3 spells CASSSGEDRIDTQYF. Here the CDR3 DNA reads TGTGCCAGCAGCTCCGGAGAGGATAGAATAGATACGCAGTATTTT.

Comment on this clonotype: The junction departs from germline at one end; a sequencing error may be responsible. The chain joins TRBV7-9 to TRBJ2-3; D perhaps matches TRBD1 (7 bases). The CDR3 spans 13 residues. The germline V gene encodes CDR1 SEHNR and CDR2 FQNEAQ (reference sequence). CDR3 sequence: CASGDAGTDKQYF. The CDR3 nucleotides are TGTGCCAGCGGTGACGCGGGGACAGATAAGCAGTATTTT.

This rearrangement joins TRBV9 to TRBJ2-7; a possible D gene is TRBD2 (5 bases). In germline, CDR1 is SGDLS, CDR2 YYNGEE. There are 15 residues in the CDR3. V lost 0 bases to trimming and J lost 4 bases, with 14 bases between them. CDR3 amino acids: CASSVADWGAYEQYF. CDR3 sequence (DNA): TGTGCCAGCAGCGTAGCTGATTGGGGAGCTTACGAGCAGTACTTC.

The chain carries TRBV19 and TRBJ2-7, with D possibly TRBD1 on 5 matching bases. The CDR3 has 14 amino acids. The germline V and J ends were trimmed by 3 bases and 3 bases, with 12 bases remaining between them. From germline, CDR1 is LNHDA and CDR2 SQIVND (reference sequence). CDR3 amino acids: CASSIVQGNYEQYF. As DNA, the CDR3 is TGTGCCAGTAGTATCGTGCAGGGTAACTACGAGCAGTACTTC.

This chain links TRBV6-5 with TRBJ1-3; D uncertain. The CDR3 has 16 amino acids. V was clipped by 0 bases and J by 0 bases, with 9 bases between them. Germline CDR1 reads MNHEY; CDR2 reads SVGAGI. The CDR3 protein is CASSYSADNSGNTIYF. The DNA of the CDR3 is TGTGCCAGCAGTTACTCGGCAGATAACTCTGGAAACACCATATATTTT.

This clonotype occurred many times. A clone one base away is much larger, so this may be a read error. The chain joins TRBV24-1 to TRBJ2-1, with unresolved D. The ends were cut back, 6 bases at V and 6 bases at J, with 8 bases in the middle. The length of the CDR3 is 12 residues. Germline CDR1 and CDR2: KGHDR and SFDVKD. The CDR3 DNA reads TGTGCCACCAGTAGGGCAACCAATGAGCAGTTCTTC. Its translation: CATSRATNEQFF.

As concerns this clonotype: Since the CDR3 does not end with the conserved phenylalanine or tryptophan, this likely comes from a read error. The DNA is left out, because the CDR3 cannot be placed on it with certainty; the CDR3 is given as TCRdb lists it. The V gene is TRBV7-9, the J gene TRBJ2-3; TRBD1, the table's D call, was not compared with the DNA. Germline lookup yields CDR1 SEHNR and CDR2 FQNEAQ (reference sequence). The CDR3 sequence runs 13 residues, both termini included. The CDR3 is CASSFQGRGGRYV.

The chain recombines TRBV7-2 with TRBJ2-3, with TRBD2 matching over 10 bases. The V and J ends lost 5 bases and 4 bases, in that order; junction bases with no gene match: 9. The germline CDR1 and CDR2 sequences are SGHTA and FQGNSA. This CDR3 is 16 amino acids long. In nucleotides, the CDR3 is TGTGCCAGCAGCCCGAATAGCGGGAGGCCGCCAGATACGCAGTATTTT. This codes for CASSPNSGRPPDTQYF.

This clonotype was picked up one time. This chain links TRBV7-2 with TRBJ1-1; tentative D call: TRBD1 (5 bases). The CDR3 covers 15 residues. V lost 1 base and J lost 14, with 23 bases in between. Germline V gene lookup returns CDR1 SGHTA and CDR2 FQGNSA. The CDR3 region is CASSLVVRGKTQDFF. In DNA form, the CDR3 reads TGTGCCAGCAGCTTAGTGGTGAGGGGAAAGACCCAGGACTTCTTT.

A note on this clonotype: The junction shows a germline mismatch at one end, possibly a read error. The chain links TRBV9 to TRBJ2-3; TRBD2 is a possible D gene (6 bases). CDR1 and CDR2 from the germline V gene are SGDLS and YYNGEE. The CDR3 consists of 13 residues. CDR3: CASGDGGTDTEKF. The CDR3 nucleotides read TGTGCCAGCGGGGACGGGGGTACAGATACGGAGAAGTTT.

This clonotype was found many times. The rearrangement uses TRBV12-3 or TRBV12-4 and TRBJ1-2; D gene ambiguous. V was trimmed by 5 bases and J by 8 bases, leaving 12 bases between them. This CDR3 contains 12 residues. CDR3 nucleotide sequence: TGTGCCAGCAGTCCGGACGAATGGGGCTACACCTTC. Its translation: CASSPDEWGYTF.

This clonotype was picked up one time. This rearrangement joins TRBV24-1 to TRBJ1-3; a weak D match, TRBD1 (5 bases). The CDR3 contains 17 residues. The V gene's germline CDR1 is KGHDR and CDR2 SFDVKD. V was pared by 2 bases and J by 8 bases, with 21 bases between. The CDR3 coding sequence is TGTGCCACCAGTGATTCCCAAACCGACAGCGCCGTAGACACCATATATTTT. Amino acids: CATSDSQTDSAVDTIYF.

As concerns this clonotype: One end of the junction varies from germline; a read error may be responsible. The chain combines TRBV2 with TRBJ2-3; 8 bases line up with TRBD2. The CDR3 has 14 amino acids. Looked up from germline, CDR1 is SNHLY and CDR2 is FYNNEI. CDR3 residues: CASSFAGGPVTQSF. For the CDR3, the DNA is TGTGCCAGCAGCTTCGCGGGAGGACCCGTAACGCAGTCTTTT.